The rows below give T cell receptor beta chains drawn from one sample of a study of cytomegalovirus exposure and HLA in healthy donors. The assay was immunoSEQ multiplex PCR, and TCRdb's table has in-frame clones only and misses some. The sample gives 200,000 or so clones, roughly 84% of which show up once; less than 9% is in the top ten. Sequencing was performed on PBMCs. These receptors were taken from a man aged 18 to 29 in good health and CMV-seropositive. Each CDR3 is given with its conserved first and last residue. The order of the fields is J gene, D gene, clone size, CDR3 length, V gene, CDR3 protein, CDR3 DNA. A D gene is named only where the DNA matches it firmly. A clone size is listed for some rows: how often the clone was seen (once, few, many), or a class if it is expanded.

J gene: TRBJ1-4
D gene: TRBD1
clone size: .
CDR3 length: 14
V gene: TRBV29-1
CDR3 protein: CSVRGTGASEKLFF
CDR3 DNA: TGCAGCGTCCGAGGAACAGGGGCGAGTGAAAAACTGTTTTTT

J gene: TRBJ2-7
D gene: .
clone size: .
CDR3 length: 11
V gene: TRBV6-5
CDR3 protein: CASTQRDEQYF
CDR3 DNA: TGTGCCTCTACACAGAGGGACGAGCAGTACTTC

J gene: TRBJ2-2
D gene: .
clone size: .
CDR3 length: 15
V gene: TRBV19
CDR3 protein: CASSFTQTNTGELFF
CDR3 DNA: TGTGCCAGTAGTTTTACACAAACGAACACCGGGGAGCTGTTTTTT

J gene: TRBJ2-1
D gene: TRBD1
clone size: .
CDR3 length: 15
V gene: TRBV2
CDR3 protein: CASTLDRGRINEQFF
CDR3 DNA: TGTGCCAGCACCCTGGACAGGGGGCGGATCAATGAGCAGTTCTTC

J gene: TRBJ2-6
D gene: .
clone size: .
CDR3 length: 13
V gene: TRBV11-2
CDR3 protein: CASSPGGANVLTF
CDR3 DNA: TGTGCCAGCAGCCCCGGTGGGGCCAACGTCCTGACTTTC

J gene: TRBJ2-5
D gene: .
clone size: few
CDR3 length: 14
V gene: TRBV5-1
CDR3 protein: CASSSTAGQETQYF
CDR3 DNA: TGCGCCAGCAGTTCGACGGCAGGGCAGGAGACCCAGTACTTC

J gene: TRBJ1-1
D gene: TRBD1
clone size: once
CDR3 length: 14
V gene: TRBV18
CDR3 protein: CASSLTGANTEAFF
CDR3 DNA: TGTGCCAGCTCACTGACAGGGGCCAACACTGAAGCTTTCTTT

J gene: TRBJ2-2
D gene: .
clone size: .
CDR3 length: 13
V gene: TRBV6-5
CDR3 protein: CASEGSRTGELFF
CDR3 DNA: TGTGCCAGCGAGGGCTCAAGGACCGGGGAGCTGTTTTTT

J gene: TRBJ2-1
D gene: TRBD2
clone size: .
CDR3 length: 13
V gene: TRBV29-1
CDR3 protein: CSVDWGLAVEQFF
CDR3 DNA: TGCAGCGTTGATTGGGGACTAGCGGTTGAGCAGTTCTTC

J gene: TRBJ2-4
D gene: TRBD1
clone size: .
CDR3 length: 19
V gene: TRBV15
CDR3 protein: CATSRDPGTGGAVKNIQYF
CDR3 DNA: TGTGCCACCAGCAGAGACCCCGGGACAGGGGGCGCAGTCAAAAACATTCAGTACTTC

J gene: TRBJ2-2
D gene: TRBD1
clone size: .
CDR3 length: 16
V gene: TRBV9
CDR3 protein: CASSAKGQPNTGELFF
CDR3 DNA: TGTGCCAGCAGCGCCAAGGGACAGCCGAACACCGGGGAGCTGTTTTTT

J gene: TRBJ1-2
D gene: .
clone size: .
CDR3 length: 13
V gene: TRBV10-2
CDR3 protein: CASKLTGNYGYTF
CDR3 DNA: TGCGCCAGCAAGTTAACAGGGAACTATGGCTACACCTTC

J gene: TRBJ1-4
D gene: .
clone size: .
CDR3 length: 16
V gene: TRBV6-1
CDR3 protein: CASSQGHPATNEKLFF
CDR3 DNA: TGTGCCAGCAGTCAAGGACACCCTGCAACTAATGAAAAACTGTTTTTT

J gene: TRBJ2-7
D gene: TRBD1
clone size: .
CDR3 length: 19
V gene: TRBV7-9
CDR3 protein: CASSLAPGTGGGVHHEQYF
CDR3 DNA: TGTGCCAGCAGCTTAGCTCCCGGGACAGGGGGCGGGGTACATCACGAGCAGTACTTC

J gene: TRBJ2-2
D gene: TRBD2
clone size: few
CDR3 length: 13
V gene: TRBV6-4
CDR3 protein: CASSAGGPGELFF
CDR3 DNA: TGTGCCAGTTCCGCGGGAGGGCCCGGGGAGCTGTTTTTT

J gene: TRBJ2-2
D gene: TRBD2
clone size: .
CDR3 length: 16
V gene: TRBV28
CDR3 protein: CASSSPGGRNTGELFF
CDR3 DNA: TGTGCCAGCAGTTCCCCGGGGGGGCGAAACACCGGGGAGCTGTTTTTT

J gene: TRBJ2-3
D gene: .
clone size: .
CDR3 length: 14
V gene: TRBV5-1
CDR3 protein: CASSLGLITDTQYF
CDR3 DNA: TGCGCCAGCAGCTTGGGACTCATCACAGATACGCAGTATTTT

J gene: TRBJ2-7
D gene: TRBD2
clone size: .
CDR3 length: 15
V gene: TRBV7-7
CDR3 protein: CASSPSPSGIYEQYF
CDR3 DNA: TGTGCCAGCAGCCCTTCTCCCAGCGGGATCTACGAGCAGTACTTC

J gene: TRBJ2-5
D gene: TRBD2
clone size: .
CDR3 length: 15
V gene: TRBV4-3
CDR3 protein: CASSQGRLAEETQYF
CDR3 DNA: TGCGCCAGCAGCCAAGGGCGACTAGCGGAAGAGACCCAGTACTTC

J gene: TRBJ2-1
D gene: TRBD2
clone size: .
CDR3 length: 14
V gene: TRBV6-6
CDR3 protein: CASSPAGGINEQFF
CDR3 DNA: TGTGCCAGCAGTCCAGCGGGAGGTATCAATGAGCAGTTCTTC

J gene: TRBJ2-1
D gene: .
clone size: .
CDR3 length: 13
V gene: TRBV11-2
CDR3 protein: CASSLSGGGEQFF
CDR3 DNA: TGTGCCAGCAGCTTAAGCGGTGGGGGCGAGCAGTTCTTC

J gene: TRBJ2-1
D gene: TRBD1
clone size: .
CDR3 length: 13
V gene: TRBV29-1
CDR3 protein: CSVERTGHNEQFF
CDR3 DNA: TGCAGCGTTGAAAGGACAGGCCACAATGAGCAGTTCTTC

J gene: TRBJ2-3
D gene: TRBD1
clone size: .
CDR3 length: 14
V gene: TRBV6-5
CDR3 protein: CASSPGQYLDTQYF
CDR3 DNA: TGTGCCAGCAGTCCGGGACAGTACCTGGATACGCAGTATTTT

J gene: TRBJ2-7
D gene: .
clone size: once
CDR3 length: 15
V gene: TRBV11-2
CDR3 protein: CASSLGWTGDYEQYF
CDR3 DNA: TGTGCCAGCAGCTTAGGCTGGACTGGGGACTACGAGCAGTACTTC

J gene: TRBJ1-2
D gene: TRBD1
clone size: few
CDR3 length: 17
V gene: TRBV5-6
CDR3 protein: CASSWKGQGTFNYGYTF
CDR3 DNA: TGTGCCAGCAGCTGGAAGGGACAGGGGACCTTTAACTATGGCTACACCTTC

J gene: TRBJ2-7
D gene: TRBD1
clone size: .
CDR3 length: 14
V gene: TRBV5-8
CDR3 protein: CASSQGQGAGEQYF
CDR3 DNA: TGTGCCAGCAGCCAGGGACAGGGGGCGGGGGAGCAGTACTTC